This TCR beta chain was sequenced during a study of PD-1 blockade in classical Hodgkin lymphoma. General observations from the study: TCR diversity in CD4+, not CD8+, cells rose significantly by C4D1. Why the repertoires differ is still unclear, perhaps disease activity or prior therapy. Individuals initiating nivolumab under 1 year after ASCT were excluded.

With regard to this clone: The antigen is not known.

The CDR3 is 16 amino acids. V trimming: 4 bases; J trimming: 9 bases; junction bases outside the gene matches: 9. Germline assignment: CDR1 SEHNR and CDR2 FQNEAQ (reference sequence). TCRdb's table, derived via immunoSEQ multiplex PCR, lists solely in-frame clones and lacks some. The table has tens of thousands of clones, 73% seen once; the top ten hold about 24%. After autologous stem cell transplantation all patients relapsed, and prior brentuximab vedotin exposure differed between cohorts. The chain is built from TRBV7-9 and TRBJ2-3; 14 bases are shared with TRBD2. Source: peripheral blood mononuclear cells (PBMCs), taken before the second cycle of nivolumab. The TCR comes from a human donor with classical Hodgkin lymphoma. This CDR3 reads CASSSILGLAGETQYF. CDR3 coding DNA: TGTGCCAGCAGCTCGATATTGGGACTAGCGGGAGAGACGCAGTATTTT.